Sequencing of this TCR beta chain was carried out in a study of T cell repertoires in cytomegalovirus infection. Points from the study as a whole: Summed frequency of public TCR beta families distinguished CMV carriers with the relevant HLA.

The CDR3 is 16 residues long. Germline V gives CDR1 LNHNV, CDR2 YYDKDF (reference sequence). The V end was cut by 0 bases, the J end by 5 bases, with 17 bases between. MiXCR, run by TCRdb on the reads, gives a single entry per CDR3 protein. The sample shows 69,000 or so distinct CDR3 sequences, under 30% of them seen only once. This clonotype was seen ten or more times. Its antigen is still unknown. This sequence originates from a human donor in good health (CMV status not recorded). Some clones in this sample may be carry-over from other donors' samples. The sequences come from CD8+ T cells from cultured PBMCs, collected from culture after CMV antigen stimulation. The chain recombines TRBV15 with TRBJ2-7; the D gene is possibly TRBD1 (6 bases). CDR3 amino acids: CATSRDFGRGWDEQYF. The DNA of the CDR3 is TGTGCCACCAGCAGAGATTTCGGCAGGGGTTGGGACGAGCAGTACTTC.